These 5 T cell receptor beta chains were sequenced from one sample in a study of blood T cells in healthy people across ages. The authors ran a second PCR of roughly 7 to 11 cycles using a sample-barcoded 5' primer and a J-beta primer mix. MiXCR, run by TCRdb on the 5' RACE reads, gives a single entry per CDR3 protein. Of 540,000 or so distinct CDR3 sequences listed, around 24% are singletons. The same data also went into a second study, on T cells of mothers and their children.

The material sequenced was blood. The receptors come from a boy younger than 18 in good health.

Only a few counts were recorded for this clonotype. Given a much more abundant clone one base away, this may be a read error. The chain links TRBV29-1 to TRBJ2-7, with D tentatively TRBD2 (6 bases). The germline V gene has CDR1 SQVTM and CDR2 ANQGSEA. V lost 4 bases and J 1 base, leaving 14 bases between the germline ends. CDR3 size: 14 residues. For the CDR3, the DNA is TGCAGCGTTGGGGGGGACGGGAGATCCTACGAGCAGTACTTC. Protein: CSVGGDGRSYEQYF.

V is TRBV7-9 and J is TRBJ2-7; D might be TRBD1 (6 bases). The germline CDR1 and CDR2 sequences are SEHNR and FQNEAQ (reference sequence). CDR3 length: 14 residues. The V and J ends lost 5 bases and 2 bases respectively, with 13 bases between them. The CDR3 region is CASSPPGQAYEQYF. The CDR3 DNA is TGTGCCAGCAGCCCTCCGGGACAAGCCTACGAGCAGTACTTC.

The chain links TRBV13 to TRBJ2-7; D gene ambiguous. V lost 6 bases, J lost 1 base, and 13 bases lay in between. The CDR3 is made up of 14 amino acids. Germline CDR1 PRHDT, CDR2 FYEKMQ (reference sequence). The CDR3 spells CASSYSYQSYEQYF. The CDR3 coding sequence is TGTGCCAGCAGTTATTCTTATCAGTCCTACGAGCAGTACTTC.

This clonotype was counted only a few times. This sequence joins TRBV29-1 and TRBJ1-1; 8 bases line up with TRBD1. The CDR3 is made up of 13 amino acids. Germline lookup yields CDR1 SQVTM and CDR2 ANQGSEA. The V gene end was trimmed by 7 bases and the J gene end by 3 bases; junction bases not matched to a gene: 7. The CDR3 region has the DNA TGCAGCGCTGACAGGGGTGCGGACACTGAAGCTTTCTTT. The encoded protein is CSADRGADTEAFF.

The chain joins TRBV4-3 to TRBJ2-1; possible D gene TRBD2, 6 bases. The CDR3 runs to 16 residues. V lost 1 base and J 8 bases, leaving 18 bases between the germline ends. The germline CDR1 and CDR2 sequences are LGHNA and YSLEER. This CDR3 is CASSQVPGTLLDEQFF. The CDR3 nucleotides are TGCGCCAGCAGCCAAGTTCCCGGGACTCTACTGGATGAGCAGTTCTTC.